One sample yielded the 17 T cell receptor beta chains listed below, sequenced in a study of blood T cells in healthy people across ages. For the second PCR, which ran for 7 to 11 cycles, a sample-barcoded 5' primer and a J-beta primer mix were used. One entry per CDR3 protein, called by TCRdb with MiXCR from the 5' RACE reads. The top ten clones hold about 14% of a sample with hundreds of thousands of distinct CDR3 sequences, roughly half of them seen once. The specimen was blood. The receptors come from an elderly woman in good health.

The chain recombines TRBV6-6 with TRBJ1-5, with TRBD1 matching 10 bases. CDR3 size: 14 residues. Trimming took 5 bases from V and 5 from J; bases not matched to a gene: 3. The germline V gene encodes CDR1 MNHNY and CDR2 SVGAGI (reference sequence). The CDR3 DNA reads as TGTGCCAGCAGTCAAGACAGGGGGCATCAGCCCCAGCATTTT. It is translated as CASSQDRGHQPQHF.

This clonotype came up many times. This chain joins TRBV7-2 and TRBJ1-2; 7 bases fit TRBD1. Germline-derived CDR1 and CDR2 are SGHTA and FQGNSA. J was trimmed by 4 bases and V by 5 bases; bases with no gene match: 10. This CDR3 region has 15 residues. The CDR3 region has the DNA TGTGCCAGCAGCCTACGGACAGGAATGTCCTATGGCTACACCTTC. Its protein product is CASSLRTGMSYGYTF.

In the case of this clonotype: With a much larger clone just one base away, this may be a read error. This chain links TRBV12-3 or TRBV12-4 with TRBJ1-2; 7 positions match TRBD1. The CDR3 is 13 amino acids. The CDR3 DNA follows: TGTGCCGGCAGTCTCGAGGGGGCGAGGGGCTACACCTTC. Protein sequence: CAGSLEGARGYTF.

The table lists this clonotype with many counts. This chain uses TRBV6-5 with TRBJ1-4; TRBD1 might be the D (5 bases). Germline lookup yields CDR1 MNHEY and CDR2 SVGAGI. CDR3 size: 15 residues. V was cut by 4 bases and J by 0 bases, with 9 bases left in between. CDR3 residues: CASSFDSSTNEKLFF. CDR3 coding DNA: TGTGCCAGCAGTTTTGACAGTTCAACTAATGAAAAACTGTTTTTT.

Remarks on this clonotype: At one boundary the junction diverges from the germline segment, which might be a read error. The chain is built from TRBV7-2 and TRBJ2-5; D unclear. CDR1 is SGHTA, CDR2 FQGNSA, per germline. The CDR3 extends over 12 amino acids. The CDR3 DNA is TGTGCCGGCAGCTTACCCGGGCGTGAGCAGTACTTC. It yields the protein CAGSLPGREQYF.

On this clonotype: A much more abundant neighbour one base away suggests this may be a read error. V is TRBV25-1 and J is TRBJ2-1; 9 positions match TRBD2. The germline V gene encodes CDR1 MGHDK and CDR2 SYGVNS. The CDR3 is 15 residues long. V lost 4 bases, J lost 3 bases, and 4 bases stayed unmatched. CDR3 nucleotide sequence: TGTGCCAGCAGTGGAGCGGGGGGCCTCTACAATGAGCAGTTCTTC. Protein product: CASSGAGGLYNEQFF.

J is TRBJ2-5 and V is TRBV12-3 or TRBV12-4; 7 bases line up with TRBD2. The DNA matches TRBJ2-7 better at its end, which makes the J call doubtful. The CDR3 has 15 amino acids. Here the CDR3 reads CASSFVAGDFSEQYF. CDR3 DNA sequence: TGTGCCAGCAGTTTTGTTGCGGGGGACTTCTCCGAGCAGTACTTC.

This clonotype was found many times. The gene calls are TRBV29-1 and TRBJ2-5, with no clear D. Germline V gene data show CDR1 as SQVTM and CDR2 as ANQGSEA. V lost 5 bases and J 2 bases, leaving 9 bases between the germline ends. This CDR3 region has 12 residues. As DNA, the CDR3 is TGCAGCGTTCAAACGGCACAAGAGACCCAGTACTTC. Amino acid sequence: CSVQTAQETQYF.

The sample holds one count of this clonotype. A read error is possible here, since a much larger clone lies one base away. The V gene is TRBV5-1, the J gene TRBJ2-7, with D unresolved. There are 13 residues in the CDR3. Germline-derived CDR1 and CDR2 are SGHRS and YFSETQ. V was cut by 3 bases and J by 7 bases, with 14 bases left in between. CDR3 protein: CASSSPRALEQYF. As DNA, the CDR3 is TGCGCCAGCAGCTCACCACGAGCGTTGGAGCAGTACTTC.

The chain carries TRBV5-1 and TRBJ2-7, with D perhaps matching TRBD1 (6 bases). Germline V gene lookup returns CDR1 SGHRS and CDR2 YFSETQ. The germline V and J ends were trimmed by 0 bases and 0 bases, with 13 bases remaining between them. The CDR3 sequence is 16 residues long. The CDR3 reads CASSLDHRASSYEQYF. The DNA for the CDR3 is TGCGCCAGCAGCTTGGATCACAGGGCCAGCTCCTACGAGCAGTACTTC.

The chain is built from TRBV27 and TRBJ1-2; D not resolved. CDR3 length: 12 residues. The germline V and J ends were trimmed by 6 bases and 8 bases, with 13 bases remaining between them. The germline V gene encodes CDR1 MNHEY and CDR2 SMNVEV (reference sequence). Here the CDR3 reads CASRNHEVGYTF. CDR3 bases: TGTGCCAGCAGAAACCATGAAGTGGGCTACACCTTC.

The chain employs TRBV7-6 and TRBJ2-3, with D perhaps TRBD1 (5 bases). The ends were cut back, 2 bases at V and 1 base at J, with 19 bases in the middle. CDR1 SGHVS and CDR2 FNYEAQ come from the germline V gene. This CDR3 has 18 amino acids. This CDR3 is CASSLRPNSGFGTDTQYF. The CDR3 region has the DNA TGTGCCAGCAGCTTAAGGCCCAATTCAGGGTTCGGCACAGATACGCAGTATTTT.

The V and J genes are TRBV7-2 and TRBJ2-3, with D uncertain. Germline CDR1 is SGHTA and CDR2 is FQGNSA. CDR3 length equals 14 residues. The V end was cut by 1 base, the J end by 4 bases, with 9 bases between. CDR3: CASSLDFPPDTQYF. In DNA, the CDR3 is TGTGCCAGCAGCTTAGACTTCCCCCCAGATACGCAGTATTTT.

Note on this clonotype: A much bigger clone sits one base away, suggesting this may be a read error. V usage is TRBV7-9 and J usage is TRBJ2-5, with TRBD2 identical over 10 bases. CDR3 length: 19 residues. Germline V gene lookup returns CDR1 SEHNR and CDR2 FQNEAQ (reference sequence). V lost 1 base, J lost 11 bases, and 22 bases stayed unmatched. The DNA for the CDR3 is TGTGCCAGCAGCTTAGAAAACGGGCTAGCGGGGGAAACGGGGAATGAGCAGTACTTC. Protein sequence: CASSLENGLAGETGNEQYF.

The rearrangement joins TRBV12-3 or TRBV12-4 to TRBJ2-3; 7 bases are shared with TRBD1. The V segment lost 6 bases and the J segment 0 bases; nucleotides outside the gene matches: 12. The CDR3 loop spans 17 amino acids. CDR3 loop: CASSTEDRSTSTDTQYF. CDR3 in DNA: TGTGCCAGCAGCACTGAGGACAGGTCGACTAGCACAGATACGCAGTATTTT.

The chain joins TRBV7-2 to TRBJ2-1; 11 bases map to TRBD2. This CDR3 comprises 17 residues. Germline loops: CDR1 SGHTA, CDR2 FQGNSA. Losses at the gene ends were 5 bases for V and 0 bases for J; bases not matched to a gene: 6. DNA for the CDR3: TGTGCCAGCAGCCATGTCGGGACTAGCGGCTCCTACAATGAGCAGTTCTTC. This codes for CASSHVGTSGSYNEQFF.

This clonotype was counted ten times or more. The chain recombines TRBV11-2 with TRBJ2-1; a weak D match, TRBD1 (5 bases). Per germline, CDR1 SGHAT and CDR2 FQNNGV. This CDR3 comprises 14 residues. Trimming left V 5 bases short and J 4 bases short, with 12 bases between. CDR3 protein: CASSPITGYNEQFF. The CDR3 coding sequence is TGTGCCAGCAGCCCAATTACAGGATACAATGAGCAGTTCTTC.